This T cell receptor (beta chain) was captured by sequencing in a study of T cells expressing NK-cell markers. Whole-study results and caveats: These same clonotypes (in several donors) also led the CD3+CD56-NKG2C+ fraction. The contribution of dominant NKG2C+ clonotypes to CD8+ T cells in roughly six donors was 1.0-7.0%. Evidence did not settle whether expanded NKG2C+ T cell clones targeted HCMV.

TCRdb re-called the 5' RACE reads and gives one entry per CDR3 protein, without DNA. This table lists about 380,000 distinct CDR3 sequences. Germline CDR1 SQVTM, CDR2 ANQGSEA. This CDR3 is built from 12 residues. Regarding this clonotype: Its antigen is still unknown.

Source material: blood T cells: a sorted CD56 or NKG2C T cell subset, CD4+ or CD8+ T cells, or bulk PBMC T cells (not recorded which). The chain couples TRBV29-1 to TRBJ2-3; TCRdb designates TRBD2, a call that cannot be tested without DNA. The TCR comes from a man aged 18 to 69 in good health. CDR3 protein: CSALAGGKPQYF.